Included here is one T cell receptor (beta chain) sequence, with context. The antigen it recognizes is unknown. No per-base quality is available; no much larger clone lies one base away. This entry is derived from a study of blood T cells in healthy people across ages (dated by TCRdb to the mid-2010s). A note on the overall study: In model experiments, template switching captured roughly one uniquely barcoded TCR beta cDNA molecule for every two T cells. The study measured age-related changes in TCR beta repertoire diversity using deep sequencing normalized with unique cDNA molecular identifiers. Four age groups were formed from the donors: young (average about 17 years), middle-aged (around 39), aged (approximately 60) and long-lived (around 80). To avoid experimental bias, donors of different ages were randomly spread across the sequencing lanes. The study analyzed two additional independent replicas of 1 million unique cDNA reads from the same blood draw for two donors, one aged 18 to 30 and one aged 80 or older. Overall study outcomes, separate from this receptor: Because the CMV infection status of the donors was unknown, age-related changes in expanded clonotypes may potentially have been confounded. The percentage of naive T cells measured by flow cytometry correlated strongly with observed TCR beta diversity. Because profiling used bulk unsorted PBMCs, naive and antigen-experienced compartments could not be compared conclusively. Estimates of total diversity based on one million sequenced T cells were considered lower bounds and underestimates. As age increased, observed TCR beta diversity per million T cells dropped in a roughly linear way, and a significant reduction was already evident by age 40. Compared with the aged group, the long-lived group had more naive CD4+ T cells, fewer expanded clones and increased TCR diversity, suggesting age selection.

Systemically healthy Caucasian individuals from Russia, 35 to 50 in total and aged about 6 to 90 years, were included as donors. Each donor gave 9 to 10 milliliters of peripheral blood, collected into EDTA-treated Vacutainer tubes. Ficoll-Paque density-gradient centrifugation was used to isolate PBMCs, with at least 7 million obtained per sample. Total RNA was extracted from PBMCs with Trizol reagent, with at least 5.5 micrograms obtained per sample. For every donor, an aliquot of PBMCs went through flow cytometry to measure the percentages of naive CD45RAhigh/CD27high T cells. Trimming removed 1 base from V and 8 bases from J; the gene matches leave 6 bases unexplained. CDR1 and CDR2 were assigned from the germline V gene as LGHNA and YSLEER. From its cysteine to its phenylalanine, the CDR3 spans 14 amino acids. Left in the record is the CDR3 DNA by itself, 42 bases read in frame from the first base.

Preparation of the library involved 5' RACE. The data were produced on an Illumina HiSeq 2500. A second PCR of roughly 7 to 12 cycles was run with a J-beta primer mix and a sample-barcoded 5' primer. Each TCR beta cDNA molecule received a unique molecular identifier from a template-switch 5' adaptor carrying 12 random nucleotides. At least 2.5 million CDR3-containing paired-end reads were obtained from each sample. First-strand cDNA synthesis was performed from all RNA using the Mint cDNA synthesis kit, with priming by a TRBC-specific oligonucleotide. Following uracil-DNA glycosylase treatment, all cDNA underwent a first 18-cycle PCR with the universal primers M1SS and BC2_uni_R. The paper's data handling went like this. Normalization of each sample was performed by random selection of 1 million high-quality reads, each carrying a distinct molecular identifier. Reads with shared molecular identifiers were discarded instead of being binned into consensus sequences. MiTCR, set to a Q25 quality threshold and the strictest error-elimination algorithm, was used for CDR3 identification, clonotype clustering and error correction. A nonparametric unseen species model with Euler transformation was used to estimate lower-bound total TCR beta diversity. The public reads were run again by TCRdb, first through fastp at Q25 and then through MiXCR, and only productive beta chains were kept. Rows are combined by CDR3 protein, so each entry shows the most common genes and DNA. The V and J calls, along with clone size, are taken from TCRdb and not from the paper's own processing. Present in this sample are about 1.8 million distinct CDR3 sequences, around half of which were seen just once. The ten largest make up around 2.1% of the sample.

Sequencing used blood. The rearrangement combines TRBV4-3 with TRBJ1-2; a stretch of 8 junction bases matches TRBD1. This receptor was obtained from a woman aged 40-49 years in good health. The CDR3 is CASSQVQGAGGYTF. The bases are TGCGCCAGCAGCCAAGTTCAGGGGGCAGGGGGCTACACCTTC.